What follows are 26 T cell receptor beta chains derived from one specimen sequenced in a study of blood T cell repertoires in COVID-19. Assay: immunoSEQ multiplex PCR; the TCRdb copy retains only in-frame clones and omits some. The profile shows some 22,000 clones, about 80% of them singletons. Material: peripheral blood. The receptors were gathered from a man in his 70s with acute or convalescent COVID-19.

For the CDR3, the DNA is TGTGCCAGCAGCAAGGACAGGGGGCTACACGAGCAGTACTTC. Translating gives CASSKDRGLHEQYF. The chain joins TRBV6-2 or TRBV6-3 to TRBJ2-7; 11 nucleotides agree with TRBD1. The V segment lost 6 bases and the J segment 5 bases; nucleotides outside the gene matches: 6. In germline, CDR1 is MNHEY, CDR2 SVGEGT. This CDR3 has 14 residues.

This rearrangement joins TRBV4-1 to TRBJ1-6; TRBD1 matches 7 bases. Trimming cost V 2 bases and J 7 bases; bases outside gene matches: 5. The CDR3 has 15 residues. CDR1 is MGHRA, CDR2 YSYEKL, per germline. This chain's CDR3 is CASSQQQGLNSPLHF. As DNA, the CDR3 is TGCGCCAGCAGCCAACAACAGGGGCTCAATTCACCCCTCCACTTT.

This chain connects TRBV11-2 to TRBJ2-5; D might be TRBD1 (5 bases). Between the trimmed V and J ends, which lost 2 bases and 9 bases, there was a span of 13 bases. The CDR3 is made up of 13 amino acids. The germline V gene encodes CDR1 SGHAT and CDR2 FQNNGV. CDR3 in DNA: TGTGCCAGCAGCTTAACTGGGGCCCGTGCCCAGTACTTC. This gives the protein CASSLTGARAQYF.

This clone has a handful of counts. V gene TRBV7-7 combines with J gene TRBJ2-5, with 10 positions matching TRBD2. V was pared by 3 bases and J by 9 bases, with 13 bases of the junction left unmatched. The CDR3 extends over 16 amino acids. Germline V gives CDR1 SSHAT, CDR2 FNYEAQ (reference sequence). The CDR3 DNA is TGTGCCAGCAGCTTCGCTAGCGGGGGCCGACTGGGGGCCCAGTACTTC. Translating gives CASSFASGGRLGAQYF.

The J gene is TRBJ1-5, the V gene TRBV12-3 or TRBV12-4; D not resolved. The CDR3 length is 13 residues. The V end lost 8 bases, the J end lost 4 bases, and 12 bases lay between the germline ends. The CDR3 loop reads CASVGGQNQPQHF. The CDR3 coding sequence is TGTGCCAGCGTAGGAGGGCAGAATCAGCCCCAGCATTTT.

This clone was counted between two and nine times. The gene calls are TRBV2 and TRBJ2-1; D is perhaps TRBD2 (5 bases). The CDR3 sequence is 14 residues long. Germline assignment: CDR1 SNHLY and CDR2 FYNNEI. V gave up 0 bases and J gave up 6 bases, with 9 bases separating them. The CDR3 DNA sequence: TGTGCCAGCAGTGAAGCGGGAGTCTTCAATGAGCAGTTCTTC. Residues: CASSEAGVFNEQFF. Filled out from reference TRBV2 and TRBJ2-1, the complete variable domain reads EPEVTQTPSHQVTQMGQEVILRCVPISNHLYFYWYRQILGQKVEFLVSFYNNEISEKSEIFDDQFSVERPDGSNFTLKIRSTKLEDSAMYFCASSEAGVFNEQFFGPGTRLTVL.

The J gene is TRBJ2-7, the V gene TRBV25-1, with D tentatively TRBD1 (7 bases). CDR3 length: 14 amino acids. Germline CDR1 is MGHDK and CDR2 is SYGVNS. Trimming left V 6 bases short and J 3 bases short, with 15 bases between. The CDR3 region is CASSQTGRYYEQYF. CDR3 nucleotides: TGTGCCAGCAGCCAGACAGGGAGGTACTACGAGCAGTACTTC.

This chain's CDR3 is CASSVASTAGAIMYEQYF. In DNA, the CDR3 is TGTGCCAGCAGCGTAGCTAGCACAGCGGGAGCCATTATGTACGAGCAGTACTTC. The chain combines TRBV9 with TRBJ2-7, with 8 nucleotides matching TRBD2. CDR1 is SGDLS, CDR2 YYNGEE, per germline. V gave up 0 bases and J gave up 4 bases; unmatched junction bases: 15. CDR3 size: 18 residues.

In its sample, this clone was seen a few times. The gene calls are TRBV6-5 and TRBJ2-7; 12 positions agree with TRBD2. This CDR3 region has 14 residues. V lost 6 bases to trimming and J lost 4 bases; unmatched junction nucleotides: 4. The germline V gene encodes CDR1 MNHEY and CDR2 SVGAGI. The CDR3, as DNA: TGTGCCAGCAGATCACTAGCGGGGGGTTACGAGCAGTACTTC. Its protein product is CASRSLAGGYEQYF.

This chain links TRBV18 with TRBJ1-4; D perhaps matches TRBD1 (6 bases). The CDR3 has 16 amino acids. The V and J ends lost 3 bases and 8 bases respectively, with 19 bases between them. The V gene's germline CDR1 is KGHSH and CDR2 LQKENI. This CDR3 is CASSPRTAQGNEKLFF. CDR3 DNA: TGTGCCAGCTCACCGCGTACGGCACAGGGCAACGAAAAACTGTTTTTT.

V and J are TRBV6-2 or TRBV6-3 and TRBJ1-5; D not resolved. Germline V gene lookup returns CDR1 MNHEY and CDR2 SVGEGT. Trimming shortened V by 0 bases and J by 3 bases, and 3 bases separated the two germline ends. CDR3 size: 13 residues. CDR3: CASSYSHNQPQHF. The CDR3 DNA reads as TGTGCCAGCAGTTACTCTCACAATCAGCCCCAGCATTTT.

V gene TRBV6-5 combines with J gene TRBJ2-7; 7 bases agree with TRBD1. Germline CDR1 MNHEY, CDR2 SVGAGI. This CDR3 spans 12 amino acids. V lost 10 bases to trimming and J lost 6 bases; unmatched junction nucleotides: 9. CDR3 sequence (DNA): TGTGCCACGGGACAGTCGTATCGCGAGCAGTACTTC. Protein sequence: CATGQSYREQYF.

The chain uses TRBV4-3 and TRBJ2-1; D is perhaps TRBD1 (5 bases). CDR3 length: 15 amino acids. From germline, CDR1 is LGHNA and CDR2 YSLEER. Trimming removed 0 bases from V and 0 bases from J, with 6 bases in between. The CDR3 spells CASSQEDSSYNEQFF. CDR3 nucleotide sequence: TGCGCCAGCAGCCAAGAAGACAGCTCCTACAATGAGCAGTTCTTC.

The gene calls are TRBV6-5 and TRBJ2-5, with D possibly TRBD2 on 6 matching bases. Per the germline V gene, CDR1 is MNHEY and CDR2 is SVGAGI. The ends were cut back, 7 bases at V and 5 bases at J, with 14 bases in the middle. The CDR3 is 13 amino acids. The CDR3 spells CASKLSSGETQYF. As DNA, the CDR3 is TGTGCCAGCAAACTCTCCAGCGGGGAGACCCAGTACTTC.

The chain links TRBV7-9 to TRBJ1-4; the D gene is possibly TRBD1 (6 bases). The CDR3 extends over 14 amino acids. Trimming took 11 bases from V and 0 from J, leaving 13 bases between them. Germline CDR1 reads SEHNR; CDR2 reads FQNEAQ (reference sequence). The CDR3 coding sequence is TGTGCCGTCCGGGACACCTCAACTAATGAAAAACTGTTTTTT. This gives the protein CAVRDTSTNEKLFF.

CDR3 residues: CASTKRASGIVDNEQFF. The CDR3 region has the DNA TGTGCCAGCACCAAGAGGGCTAGCGGGATCGTCGACAATGAGCAGTTCTTC. The V and J genes are TRBV14 and TRBJ2-1; 9 bases agree with TRBD2. The CDR3 is 17 residues long. J was trimmed by 5 bases and V by 7 bases; bases with no gene match: 15. CDR1 and CDR2 from the germline V gene are SGHDN and FVKESK.

The chain recombines TRBV6-2 or TRBV6-3 with TRBJ2-5; D may be TRBD2 (5 bases). CDR1 and CDR2 (germline): MNHEY, SVGEGT. The V end lost 6 bases, the J end lost 5 bases, and 7 bases lay between the germline ends. This CDR3 has 11 residues. The CDR3 protein is CASSRGETQYF. The DNA for the CDR3 is TGTGCCAGCAGCCGCGGGGAGACCCAGTACTTC.

The rearrangement joins TRBV28 to TRBJ1-5; D gene uncertain. CDR3 length equals 12 residues. V dropped 7 bases and J dropped 1 base, with 5 bases sitting between them. Germline lookup yields CDR1 MDHEN and CDR2 SYDVKM. The CDR3, as DNA: TGTGCCAGCAACGGGAGCAATCAGCCCCAGCATTTT. Translating gives CASNGSNQPQHF.

The V and J genes are TRBV5-1 and TRBJ1-1, with D tentatively TRBD1 (5 bases). The germline V gene has CDR1 SGHRS and CDR2 YFSETQ. V lost 5 bases and J lost 0, with 11 bases in between. The CDR3 loop spans 14 amino acids. CDR3 nucleotide sequence: TGCGCCAGCAGTCGGGCAGGGATGAACACTGAAGCTTTCTTT. Its protein product is CASSRAGMNTEAFF.

The chain joins TRBV11-2 to TRBJ2-5; weak D call: TRBD2 (6 bases). CDR3 length: 12 residues. Germline CDR1 SGHAT, CDR2 FQNNGV. Trimming pared 7 bases from V and 6 bases from J, leaving 12 bases between. The CDR3 is CASTYGGQTQYF. In DNA, the CDR3 is TGTGCCAGCACCTACGGGGGACAGACCCAGTACTTC.

This chain's CDR3 is CASSLRMGTYNEQFF. CDR3 in DNA: TGTGCCAGCAGCCTAAGGATGGGCACCTACAATGAGCAGTTCTTC. The chain carries TRBV3-1 (or the pseudogene TRBV3-2) and TRBJ2-1, with D uncertain. The CDR3 is made up of 15 amino acids. From germline, CDR1 is LGHDT and CDR2 YNNKEL (reference sequence). With 4 bases removed from V and 2 bases from J, the gap between germline ends came to 12 bases.

The rearrangement uses TRBV6-6 and TRBJ2-3; tentatively, D is TRBD2 (5 bases). Trimming stripped 2 bases from V and 2 bases from J, with 8 bases between. The CDR3 consists of 14 residues. The germline V gene encodes CDR1 MNHNY and CDR2 SVGAGI (reference sequence). The CDR3 nucleotides read TGTGCCAGCAGTTACGGGAGTTTCACAGATACGCAGTATTTT. Amino acid sequence: CASSYGSFTDTQYF.

This clone has a single count. This chain joins TRBV4-2 and TRBJ1-2; 7 nucleotides match TRBD1. With V trimmed by 1 base and J by 8 bases, 7 bases remained unmatched. CDR3 size: 14 residues. CDR1 is LGHNA, CDR2 YNFKEQ, per germline. As DNA, the CDR3 is TGTGCCAGCAGCCAAGGGACAGGAGGGGACGGCTACACCTTC. It encodes CASSQGTGGDGYTF.

The table lists this clone with a few counts. This sequence joins TRBV19 and TRBJ1-5; D is perhaps TRBD1 (6 bases). Trimming took 5 bases from V and 3 from J, leaving 14 bases between them. CDR1 LNHDA and CDR2 SQIVND come from the germline V gene (reference sequence). The CDR3 consists of 15 residues. CDR3 amino acids: CASSVAMGANQPQHF. CDR3 coding DNA: TGTGCCAGTAGTGTAGCAATGGGGGCCAATCAGCCCCAGCATTTT.

The chain links TRBV30 to TRBJ1-1; tentative D call: TRBD1 (5 bases). V was pared by 2 bases and J by 5 bases, with 15 bases between. The germline CDR1 and CDR2 sequences are GTSNPN and SVGIG (reference sequence). The CDR3 contains 14 residues. CDR3 protein: CAWSRGQGGTEAFF. The CDR3 bases are TGTGCCTGGAGTCGGGGCCAGGGAGGGACTGAAGCTTTCTTT.

The V and J genes are TRBV13 and TRBJ1-1, with D uncertain. This CDR3 is 13 amino acids long. The V end was cut by 6 bases, the J end by 1 base, with 9 bases between. Germline-derived CDR1 and CDR2 are PRHDT and FYEKMQ (reference sequence). CDR3 loop: CASSYDKNTEAFF. In nucleotides, the CDR3 is TGTGCCAGCAGTTATGACAAGAACACTGAAGCTTTCTTT. Variable domain in full (rest from reference TRBV13 and TRBJ1-1): AAGVIQSPRHLIKEKRETATLKCYPIPRHDTVYWYQQGPGQDPQFLISFYEKMQSDKGSIPDRFSAQQFSDYHSELNMSSLELGDSALYFCASSYDKNTEAFFGQGTRLTVV.